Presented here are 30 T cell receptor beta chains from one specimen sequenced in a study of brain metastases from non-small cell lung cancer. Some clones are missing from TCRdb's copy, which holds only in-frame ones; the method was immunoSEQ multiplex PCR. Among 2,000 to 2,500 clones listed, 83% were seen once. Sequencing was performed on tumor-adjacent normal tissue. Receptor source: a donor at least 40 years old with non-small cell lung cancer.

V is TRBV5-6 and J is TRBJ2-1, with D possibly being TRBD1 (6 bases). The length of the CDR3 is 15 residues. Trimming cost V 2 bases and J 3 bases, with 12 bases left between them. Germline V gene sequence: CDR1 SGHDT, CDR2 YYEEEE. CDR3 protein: CASSFSGAIYNEQFF. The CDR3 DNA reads TGTGCCAGCAGCTTTTCAGGGGCCATCTACAATGAGCAGTTCTTC.

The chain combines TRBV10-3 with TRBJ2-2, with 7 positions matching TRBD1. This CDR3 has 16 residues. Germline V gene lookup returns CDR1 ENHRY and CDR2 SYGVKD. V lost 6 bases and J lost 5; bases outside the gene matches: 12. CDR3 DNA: TGTGCCATCAGCTCTTCACAGGGGATTAAGACCGGGGAGCTGTTTTTT. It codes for CAISSSQGIKTGELFF.

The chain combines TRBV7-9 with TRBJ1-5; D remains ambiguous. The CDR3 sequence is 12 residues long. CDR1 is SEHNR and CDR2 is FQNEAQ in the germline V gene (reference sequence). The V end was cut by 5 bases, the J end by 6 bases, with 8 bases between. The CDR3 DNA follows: TGTGCCAGCAGCCTCGGGGTTCAGCCCCAGCATTTT. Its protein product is CASSLGVQPQHF. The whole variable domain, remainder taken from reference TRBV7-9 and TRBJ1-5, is DTGVSQNPRHKITKRGQNVTFRCDPISEHNRLYWYRQTLGQGPEFLTYFQNEAQLEKSRLLSDRFSAERPKGSFSTLEIQRTEQGDSAMYLCASSLGVQPQHFGDGTRLSIL.

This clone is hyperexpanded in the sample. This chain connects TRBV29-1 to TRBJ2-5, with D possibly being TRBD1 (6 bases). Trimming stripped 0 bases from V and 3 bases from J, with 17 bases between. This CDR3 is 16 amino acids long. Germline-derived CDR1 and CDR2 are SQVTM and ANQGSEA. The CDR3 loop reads CSVEDPHEGQKETQYF. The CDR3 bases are TGCAGCGTTGAAGATCCTCACGAAGGACAGAAAGAGACCCAGTACTTC.

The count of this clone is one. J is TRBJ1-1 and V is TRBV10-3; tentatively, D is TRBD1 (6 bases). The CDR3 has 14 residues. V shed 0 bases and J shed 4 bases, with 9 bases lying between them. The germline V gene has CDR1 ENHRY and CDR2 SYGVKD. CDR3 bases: TGTGCCATCAGTGAGTCGATGGACAGCACTGAAGCTTTCTTT. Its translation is CAISESMDSTEAFF.

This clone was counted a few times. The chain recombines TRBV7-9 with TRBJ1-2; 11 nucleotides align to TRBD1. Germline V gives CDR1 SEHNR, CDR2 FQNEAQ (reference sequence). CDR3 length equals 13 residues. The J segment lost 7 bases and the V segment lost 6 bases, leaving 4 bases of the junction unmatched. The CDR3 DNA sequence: TGTGCCAGCAGTGGACAGGGGGCAATTGGCTACACCTTC. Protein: CASSGQGAIGYTF.

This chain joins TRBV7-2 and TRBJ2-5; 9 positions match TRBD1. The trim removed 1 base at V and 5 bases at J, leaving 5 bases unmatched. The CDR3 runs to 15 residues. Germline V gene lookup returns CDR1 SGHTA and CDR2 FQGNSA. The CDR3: CASSLEDRGPETQYF. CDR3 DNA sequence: TGTGCCAGCAGCTTAGAGGACAGGGGTCCGGAGACCCAGTACTTC.

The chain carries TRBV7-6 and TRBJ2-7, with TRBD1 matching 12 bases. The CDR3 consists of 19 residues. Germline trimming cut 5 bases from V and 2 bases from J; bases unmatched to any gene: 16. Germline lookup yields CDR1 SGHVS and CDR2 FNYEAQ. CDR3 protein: CASSPGLGRDRGLPYEQYF. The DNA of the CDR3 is TGTGCCAGCAGCCCGGGGCTAGGAAGGGACAGGGGGCTTCCCTACGAGCAGTACTTC.

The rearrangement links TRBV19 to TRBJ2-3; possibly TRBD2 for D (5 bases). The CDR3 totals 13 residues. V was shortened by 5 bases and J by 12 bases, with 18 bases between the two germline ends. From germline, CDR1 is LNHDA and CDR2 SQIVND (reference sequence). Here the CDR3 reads CASSAPPGSLQYF. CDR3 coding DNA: TGTGCCAGTAGTGCACCACCGGGATCCCTCCAGTATTTT.

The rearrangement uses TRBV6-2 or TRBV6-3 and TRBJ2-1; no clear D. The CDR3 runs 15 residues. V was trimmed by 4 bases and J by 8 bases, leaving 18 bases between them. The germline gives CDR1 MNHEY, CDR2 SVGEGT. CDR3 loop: CASSLSGPTADEQFF. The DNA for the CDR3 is TGTGCCAGCAGTTTATCCGGTCCCACGGCGGATGAGCAGTTCTTC.

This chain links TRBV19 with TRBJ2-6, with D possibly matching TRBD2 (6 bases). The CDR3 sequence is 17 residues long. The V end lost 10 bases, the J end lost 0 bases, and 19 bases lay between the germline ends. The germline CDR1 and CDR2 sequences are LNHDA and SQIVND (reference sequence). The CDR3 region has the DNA TGTGCCACCCTACCGGCAGGGACTCCCTCTGGGGCCAACGTCCTGACTTTC. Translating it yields CATLPAGTPSGANVLTF.

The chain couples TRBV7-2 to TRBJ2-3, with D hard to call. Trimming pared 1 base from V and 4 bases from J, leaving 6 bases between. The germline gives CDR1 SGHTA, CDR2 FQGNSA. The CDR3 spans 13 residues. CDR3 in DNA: TGTGCCAGCAGCTTAGGGGCAGCAGATACGCAGTATTTT. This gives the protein CASSLGAADTQYF. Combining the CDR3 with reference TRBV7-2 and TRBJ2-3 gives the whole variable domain GAGVSQSPSNKVTEKGKDVELRCDPISGHTALYWYRQSLGQGLEFLIYFQGNSAPDKSGLPSDRFSAERTGGSVSTLTIQRTQQEDSAVYLCASSLGAADTQYFGPGTRLTVL.

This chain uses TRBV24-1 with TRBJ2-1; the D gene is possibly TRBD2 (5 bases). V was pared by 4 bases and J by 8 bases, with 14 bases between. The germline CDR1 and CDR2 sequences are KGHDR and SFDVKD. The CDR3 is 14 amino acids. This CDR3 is CATSDPTRVDEQFF. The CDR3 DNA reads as TGTGCCACCAGTGACCCTACTAGAGTTGATGAGCAGTTCTTC.

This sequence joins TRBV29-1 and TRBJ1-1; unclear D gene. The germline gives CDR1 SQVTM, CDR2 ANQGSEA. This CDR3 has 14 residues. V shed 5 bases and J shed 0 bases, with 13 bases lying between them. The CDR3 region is CSVPFETMNTEAFF. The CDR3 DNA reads TGCAGCGTTCCCTTTGAGACAATGAACACTGAAGCTTTCTTT.

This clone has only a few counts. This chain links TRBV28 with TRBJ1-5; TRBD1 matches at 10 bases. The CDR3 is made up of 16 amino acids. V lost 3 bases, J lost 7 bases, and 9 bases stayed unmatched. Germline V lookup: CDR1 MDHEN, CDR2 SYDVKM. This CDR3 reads CASSFPPWTGGQPQHF. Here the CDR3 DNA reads TGTGCCAGCAGTTTCCCGCCGTGGACAGGGGGGCAGCCCCAGCATTTT.

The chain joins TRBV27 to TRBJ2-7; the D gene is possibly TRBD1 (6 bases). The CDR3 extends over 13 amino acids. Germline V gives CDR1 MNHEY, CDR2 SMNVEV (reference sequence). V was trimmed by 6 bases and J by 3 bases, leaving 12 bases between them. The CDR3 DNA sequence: TGTGCCAGCAGCTCGGACAGAGACTACGAGCAGTACTTC. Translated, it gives CASSSDRDYEQYF.

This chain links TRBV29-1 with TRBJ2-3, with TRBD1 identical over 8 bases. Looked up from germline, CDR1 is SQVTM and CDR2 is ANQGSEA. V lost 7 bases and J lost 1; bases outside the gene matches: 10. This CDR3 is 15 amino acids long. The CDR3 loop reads CSARAGGKGTDTQYF. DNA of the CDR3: TGCAGCGCCCGTGCAGGGGGCAAGGGCACAGATACGCAGTATTTT.

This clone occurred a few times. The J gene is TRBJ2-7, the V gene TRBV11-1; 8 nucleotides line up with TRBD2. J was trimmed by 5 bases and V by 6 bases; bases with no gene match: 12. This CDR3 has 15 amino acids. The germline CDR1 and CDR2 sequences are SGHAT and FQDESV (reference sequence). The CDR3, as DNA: TGTGCCAGCAGGTCCCAGAGCGGGAGAACCAACGAGCAGTACTTC. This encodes CASRSQSGRTNEQYF.

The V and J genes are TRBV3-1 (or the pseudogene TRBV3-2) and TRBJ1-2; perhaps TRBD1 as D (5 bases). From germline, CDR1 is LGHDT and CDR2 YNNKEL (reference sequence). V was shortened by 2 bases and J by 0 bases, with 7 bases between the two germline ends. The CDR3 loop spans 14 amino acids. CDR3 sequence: CASSQRGPNYGYTF. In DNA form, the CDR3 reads TGTGCCAGCAGCCAAAGGGGCCCTAACTATGGCTACACCTTC.

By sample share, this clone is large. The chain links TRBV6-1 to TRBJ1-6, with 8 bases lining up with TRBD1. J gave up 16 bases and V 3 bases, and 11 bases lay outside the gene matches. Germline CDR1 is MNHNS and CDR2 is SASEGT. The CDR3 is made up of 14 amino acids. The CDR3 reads CASSEPETGVALHF. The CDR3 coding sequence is TGTGCCAGCAGTGAGCCAGAGACAGGGGTCGCACTCCACTTT.

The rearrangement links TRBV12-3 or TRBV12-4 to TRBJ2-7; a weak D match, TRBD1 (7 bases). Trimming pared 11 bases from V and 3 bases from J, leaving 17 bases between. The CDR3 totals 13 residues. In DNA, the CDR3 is TGTGCCTCCCAGGGGGAGGATAGCTACGAGCAGTACTTC. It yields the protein CASQGEDSYEQYF.

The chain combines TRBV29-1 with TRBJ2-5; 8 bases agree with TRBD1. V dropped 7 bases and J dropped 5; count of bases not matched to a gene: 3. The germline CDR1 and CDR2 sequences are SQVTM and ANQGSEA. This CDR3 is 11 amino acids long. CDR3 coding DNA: TGCAGCGCGCGACAGGGGGAGACCCAGTACTTC. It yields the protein CSARQGETQYF.

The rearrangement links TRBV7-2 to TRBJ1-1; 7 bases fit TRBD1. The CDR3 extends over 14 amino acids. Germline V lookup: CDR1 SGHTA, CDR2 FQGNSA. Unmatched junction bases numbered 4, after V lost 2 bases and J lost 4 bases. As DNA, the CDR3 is TGTGCCAGCAGCTTAATTCAGGGGGGCACTGAAGCTTTCTTT. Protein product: CASSLIQGGTEAFF.

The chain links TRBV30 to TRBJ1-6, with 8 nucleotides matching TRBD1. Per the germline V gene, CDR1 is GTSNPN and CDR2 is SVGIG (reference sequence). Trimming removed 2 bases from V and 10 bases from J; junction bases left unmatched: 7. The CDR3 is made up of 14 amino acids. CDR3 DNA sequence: TGTGCCTGGAGTATGAGGACAGGGAACTCACCCCTCCACTTT. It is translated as CAWSMRTGNSPLHF.

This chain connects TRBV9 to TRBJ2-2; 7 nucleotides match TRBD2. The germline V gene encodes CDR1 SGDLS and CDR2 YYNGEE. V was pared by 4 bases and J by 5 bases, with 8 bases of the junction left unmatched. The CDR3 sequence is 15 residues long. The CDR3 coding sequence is TGTGCCAGCAGCCTCCCCATTAGCGGGACCGGGGAGCTGTTTTTT. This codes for CASSLPISGTGELFF.

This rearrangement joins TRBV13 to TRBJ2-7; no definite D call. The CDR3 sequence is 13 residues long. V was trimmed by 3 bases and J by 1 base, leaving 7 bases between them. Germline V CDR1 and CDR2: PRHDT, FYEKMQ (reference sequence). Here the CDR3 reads CASSLGGSYEQYF. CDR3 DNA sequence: TGTGCCAGCAGCTTGGGCGGATCCTACGAGCAGTACTTC.

CDR3 nucleotides: TGTGCCAGCAGTCTCCCCGGGGGGCAGTCTGAAAAACTGTTTTTT. Its translation is CASSLPGGQSEKLFF. The J gene is TRBJ1-4, the V gene TRBV28, with D possibly matching TRBD1 (6 bases). V dropped 5 bases and J dropped 7 bases, with 17 bases sitting between them. The CDR3 extends over 15 amino acids. Germline CDR1 reads MDHEN; CDR2 reads SYDVKM.

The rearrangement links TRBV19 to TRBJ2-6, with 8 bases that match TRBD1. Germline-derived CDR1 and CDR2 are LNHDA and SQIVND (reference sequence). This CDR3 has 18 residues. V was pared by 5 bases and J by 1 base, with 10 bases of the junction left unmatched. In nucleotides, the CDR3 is TGTGCCAGTAGTGATATAGACAGGGGAGCATCTGGGGCCAACGTCCTGACTTTC. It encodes CASSDIDRGASGANVLTF.

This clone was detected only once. CDR3 sequence reads: CASSLAPGQPQHF. In DNA form, the CDR3 reads TGCGCCAGCAGCTTGGCACCGGGCCAGCCCCAGCATTTT. V is TRBV5-1 and J is TRBJ1-5, with no clear D. Germline V gene data show CDR1 as SGHRS and CDR2 as YFSETQ. The CDR3 has 13 residues. With 0 bases removed from V and 7 bases from J, the gap between germline ends came to 8 bases.

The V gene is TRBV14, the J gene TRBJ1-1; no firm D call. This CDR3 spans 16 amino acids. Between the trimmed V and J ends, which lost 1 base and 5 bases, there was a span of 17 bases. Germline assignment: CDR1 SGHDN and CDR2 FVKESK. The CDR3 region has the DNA TGTGCCAGCAGCCAAGGTTGGTCAGGACGAACGACTGAAGCTTTCTTT. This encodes CASSQGWSGRTTEAFF.